This T cell receptor beta chain appears in the sequencing data of a study of cytomegalovirus exposure and HLA in healthy donors. Study results and limitations: Sequencing depth roughly uniform across donors was assumed in presence/absence analyses.

It was with 60 Vbeta and 13 Jbeta primers that the PCR ran. The data were produced by immunoSEQ multiplex PCR, yet TCRdb's version contains in-frame clones alone and is incomplete. The sample holds roughly 200,000 clones; roughly 78% are singletons and the top ten take 1.5%. This clone was seen just once. What it binds is not known. What was sequenced was PBMCs. The sequence was obtained from a girl between 5 and 17 years old in good health and CMV-seropositive.

CDR3 sequence (DNA): TGTGCCAGCAGTCGCCCGGGCTCCTACAATGAGCAGTTCTTC. Translation gives CASSRPGSYNEQFF. The rearrangement links TRBV27 to TRBJ2-1; D ambiguous. CDR3 length equals 14 residues. CDR1 is MNHEY and CDR2 is SMNVEV in the germline V gene (reference sequence). Between the trimmed V and J ends, which lost 5 bases and 0 bases, there was a span of 8 bases.